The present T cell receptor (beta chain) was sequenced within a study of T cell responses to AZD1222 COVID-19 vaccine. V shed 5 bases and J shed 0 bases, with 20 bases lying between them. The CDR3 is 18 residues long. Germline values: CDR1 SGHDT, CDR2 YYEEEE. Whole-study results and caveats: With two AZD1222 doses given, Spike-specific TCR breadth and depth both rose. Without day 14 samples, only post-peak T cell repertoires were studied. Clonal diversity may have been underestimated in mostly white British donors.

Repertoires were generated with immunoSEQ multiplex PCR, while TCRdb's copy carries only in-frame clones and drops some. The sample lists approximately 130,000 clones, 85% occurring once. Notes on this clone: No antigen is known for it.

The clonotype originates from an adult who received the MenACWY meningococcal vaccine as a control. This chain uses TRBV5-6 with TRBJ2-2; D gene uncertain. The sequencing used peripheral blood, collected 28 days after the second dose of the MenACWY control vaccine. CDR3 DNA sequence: TGTGCCAGCAGTGACACGACACGATTAAATGCGAACACCGGGGAGCTGTTTTTT. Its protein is CASSDTTRLNANTGELFF.